The 4 T cell receptor beta chains presented below share a single source sample, sequenced in a study of shared clonotypes between healthy human individuals. Sequenced by immunoSEQ multiplex PCR; TCRdb stores in-frame clones only, minus some. The data hold under 2.5 million clones, with about nine tenths observed a single time. What was sequenced was naive CD4+ T cells from PBMCs. Subset described: CD45RA+ positively selected. The receptors shown here come from a young man in good health. Some clones in this sample may be carry-over from other donors' samples.

This chain connects TRBV12-5 to TRBJ1-1; 8 bases map to TRBD1. Germline-derived CDR1 and CDR2 are LGHNT and FRNRAP. The CDR3 covers 18 residues. V trimming: 6 bases; J trimming: 0 bases; junction bases outside the gene matches: 15. CDR3 region: CASGTHGQGRGMNTEAFF. The CDR3 DNA is TGTGCTAGTGGCACCCACGGACAGGGAAGGGGGATGAACACTGAAGCTTTCTTT.

The V gene is TRBV2, the J gene TRBJ2-5; TRBD1 or TRBD2 may be the D gene (5 bases each). The germline V and J ends were trimmed by 9 bases and 4 bases, with 18 bases remaining between them. This CDR3 has 14 residues. The V gene's germline CDR1 is SNHLY and CDR2 FYNNEI. The CDR3 nucleotides are TGTGCCAGGAACAGAGGGGCACCCAGAGAGACCCAGTACTTC. Translating it yields CARNRGAPRETQYF.

The chain employs TRBV30 and TRBJ2-5; 10 bases line up with TRBD1. Germline values: CDR1 GTSNPN, CDR2 SVGIG (reference sequence). The CDR3 consists of 15 residues. The trim removed 2 bases at V and 5 bases at J, leaving 8 bases unmatched. In DNA, the CDR3 is TGTGCCTGGAGTAAGGGACAGGGGTCCGGGGAGACCCAGTACTTC. It specifies CAWSKGQGSGETQYF. The full variable domain, its missing parts supplied by reference TRBV30 and TRBJ2-5, is SQTIHQWPATLVQPVGSPLSLECTVEGTSNPNLYWYRQAAGRGLQLLFYSVGIGQISSEVPQNLSASRPQDRQFILSSKKLLLSDSGFYLCAWSKGQGSGETQYFGPGTRLLVL.

The chain is built from TRBV7-8 and TRBJ2-1, with a possible D match to TRBD2 (6 bases). The germline V and J ends were trimmed by 1 base and 9 bases, with 13 bases remaining between them. The CDR3 has 14 residues. The germline V gene encodes CDR1 SGHVS and CDR2 FQNEAQ. CDR3 in amino acids: CASSLVSGSREQFF. The CDR3 DNA follows: TGTGCCAGCAGCTTAGTTTCCGGGAGTCGTGAGCAGTTCTTC.